This T cell receptor (beta chain) was sequenced during a study of cytomegalovirus exposure and HLA in healthy donors. Study-level information: HLA-typed donors were the source of 90 million or so unique TCRs, which an early data release held. Findings and caveats of the study: Productive status was seen about 87% or about 30% of the time for most TCR beta V segments in an earlier analysis.

Trimming stripped 6 bases from V and 0 bases from J, with 8 bases between. The germline V gene has CDR1 MNHNS and CDR2 SASEGT. This CDR3 contains 13 residues. The study ran its PCR with 60 Vbeta and 13 Jbeta primers. TCRdb's table, derived via immunoSEQ multiplex PCR, lists solely in-frame clones and lacks some. The table shows about 220,000 clones, with about 74% occurring only once. Remarks on this clone: Its antigen is unidentified.

This rearrangement joins TRBV6-1 to TRBJ1-1; a possible D gene is TRBD1 (5 bases). The source is a woman in her 30s in good health and CMV-seronegative. Sequenced material: PBMCs. In DNA form, the CDR3 reads TGTGCCAGCAGAAAACAGGTGAACACTGAAGCTTTCTTT. This codes for CASRKQVNTEAFF.